These T cell receptor beta chains were read from a single sample in a study of blood T cell repertoires in COVID-19. The table came from immunoSEQ multiplex PCR; TCRdb's copy has only in-frame clones and leaves some out. Of some 250,000 clones listed, approximately 85% are singletons. Sequencing was done on a sample of PBMCs or T cells enriched from blood (not recorded which). The receptors shown here come from a woman aged 45-59 years who had recovered from COVID-19. CDR3s include the opening cysteine and the closing phenylalanine or tryptophan. A D gene is named only where the DNA matches it firmly. Clone size is given for some rows only: seen once, a few or many times, or a class if the clone is expanded.

TRBV27	13	NA	TRBJ2-1	once	TGTGCCAGCAGTTTAGCAGGGTTCAATGAGCAGTTCTTC	CASSLAGFNEQFF
TRBV7-9	15	TRBD1	TRBJ1-2	NA	TGTGCCAGCAGCTACGCACAGGGGCATGGCTATGGCTACACCTTC	CASSYAQGHGYGYTF
TRBV19	14	NA	TRBJ2-5	NA	TGTGCCAGTAACCAGGCTGGGCGAGAAGAGACCCAGTACTTC	CASNQAGREETQYF
TRBV28	15	NA	TRBJ1-2	NA	TGTGCCAGCAGCCCAGCCCGACAAACCAACTATGGCTACACCTTC	CASSPARQTNYGYTF
TRBV7-9	13	NA	TRBJ1-1	once	TGTGCCAGCAGCTTCACCAGTAAGACTGAAGCTTTCTTT	CASSFTSKTEAFF
TRBV20-1	14	TRBD1	TRBJ1-4	NA	TGCAGTGCTAGTTTTGGGACAGGGGTCGAAAAACTGTTTTTT	CSASFGTGVEKLFF
TRBV29-1	13	NA	TRBJ1-3	NA	TGCAGCGTTGAATCCCAGGCTGGAAACACCATATATTTT	CSVESQAGNTIYF
TRBV12-3/TRBV12-4	12	NA	TRBJ2-2	once	TGTGCCAGCAAAGCCGAACGCGGGGAGCTGTTTTTT	CASKAERGELFF
TRBV9	15	NA	TRBJ2-3	NA	TGTGCCAGCAGCGGACGAGAGGGAAGCACAGATACGCAGTATTTT	CASSGREGSTDTQYF
TRBV5-1	16	TRBD1	TRBJ1-2	NA	TGCGCCAGCACCATGGACAGGGGGGGAGCTAACTATGGCTACACCTTC	CASTMDRGGANYGYTF
TRBV27	13	NA	TRBJ2-7	once	TGTGCCAGCAGCCGCGGGACAGAGTACGAGCAGTACTTC	CASSRGTEYEQYF
TRBV28	14	NA	TRBJ1-5	NA	TGTGCCAGCAGTTTTAGCGTGGGGAATCAGCCCCAGCATTTT	CASSFSVGNQPQHF
TRBV19	15	NA	TRBJ2-1	NA	TGTGCCAGTAGGCAAGCGGGTTTCACCTACAATGAGCAGTTCTTC	CASRQAGFTYNEQFF
TRBV28	15	NA	TRBJ2-7	NA	TGTGCCAGCAGTTTTTACAGCCGAAGACACTACGAGCAGTACTTC	CASSFYSRRHYEQYF
TRBV28	16	TRBD1	TRBJ2-7	NA	TGTGCCAGCAGTTCCTTCACCCGGCAGGGGGCTGACGAGCAGTACTTC	CASSSFTRQGADEQYF
TRBV18	16	NA	TRBJ2-2	NA	TGTGCCAGCTCACCACTGCGCGGGGAGAACACCGGGGAGCTGTTTTTT	CASSPLRGENTGELFF
TRBV6-1	16	TRBD1	TRBJ1-5	many	TGTGCCAGCAGTGGAGAGCCGACAGGGCCCAATCAGCCCCAGCATTTT	CASSGEPTGPNQPQHF
TRBV7-9	17	NA	TRBJ2-3	NA	TGTGCCAGCAGCTTAACAACCCCTACTAGGAGCACAGATACGCAGTATTTT	CASSLTTPTRSTDTQYF
TRBV6-4	17	NA	TRBJ2-7	NA	TGTGCCAGCAGTGACCTAGGTTACCACCTGGGGCCTTACGAGCAGTACTTC	CASSDLGYHLGPYEQYF
TRBV28	13	NA	TRBJ2-7	NA	TGTGCCACCCTCACAAGCGGGTCCTACGAGCAGTACTTC	CATLTSGSYEQYF
TRBV5-1	17	NA	TRBJ2-1	once	TGCGCCAGCAGCTTGGCGCGGGGCGACGATGGGTACAATGAGCAGTTCTTC	CASSLARGDDGYNEQFF
TRBV10-2	13	NA	TRBJ1-5	NA	TGCGCCAGCGGCCCCGATTGGAATCAGCCCCAGCATTTT	CASGPDWNQPQHF
TRBV10-3	15	TRBD1	TRBJ2-1	NA	TGTGCCATCAGTGGGGACAGGGGGAAGAACAATGAGCAGTTCTTC	CAISGDRGKNNEQFF